This T cell receptor beta chain was found in a study of cytomegalovirus exposure and HLA in healthy donors. Germline V CDR1 and CDR2: SGHTA, FQGNSA. With 1 base removed from V and 0 bases from J, the gap between germline ends came to 11 bases. The CDR3 loop spans 16 amino acids. A multiplex PCR was run with 60 Vbeta primers and 13 Jbeta primers. Profiled with immunoSEQ multiplex PCR; TCRdb holds only in-frame clones, not every one. The table includes 100,000 to 150,000 clones, around 80% detected once. The sequenced material came from PBMCs. The TCR originated in a female donor in good health and CMV-seropositive. The V and J genes are TRBV7-2 and TRBJ2-3; tentatively, D is TRBD1 (5 bases). In nucleotides, the CDR3 is TGTGCCAGCAGCTTAGGCAATGGGGCTAGCACAGATACGCAGTATTTT. It is translated as CASSLGNGASTDTQYF.